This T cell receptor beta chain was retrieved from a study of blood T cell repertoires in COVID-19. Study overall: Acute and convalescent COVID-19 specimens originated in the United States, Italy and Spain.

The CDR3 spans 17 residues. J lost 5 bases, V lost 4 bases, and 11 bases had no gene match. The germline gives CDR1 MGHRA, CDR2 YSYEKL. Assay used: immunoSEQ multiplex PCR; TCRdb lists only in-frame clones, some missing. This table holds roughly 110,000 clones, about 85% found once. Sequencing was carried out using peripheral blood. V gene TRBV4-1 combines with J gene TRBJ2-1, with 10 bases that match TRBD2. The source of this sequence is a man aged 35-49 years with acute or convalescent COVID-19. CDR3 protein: CASSPATLAGANNEQFF. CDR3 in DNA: TGCGCCAGCAGCCCCGCCACTCTAGCGGGGGCTAACAATGAGCAGTTCTTC.